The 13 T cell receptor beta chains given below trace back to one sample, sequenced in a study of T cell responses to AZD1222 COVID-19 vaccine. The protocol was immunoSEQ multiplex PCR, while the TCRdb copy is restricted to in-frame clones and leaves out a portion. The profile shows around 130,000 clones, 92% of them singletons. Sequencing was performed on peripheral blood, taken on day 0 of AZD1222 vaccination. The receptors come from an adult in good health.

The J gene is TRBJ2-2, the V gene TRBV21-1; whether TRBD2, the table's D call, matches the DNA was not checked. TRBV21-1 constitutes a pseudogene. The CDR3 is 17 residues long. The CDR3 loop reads CASSKFQRGHCTGELFF. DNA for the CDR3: TGTGCCAGCAGCAAATTCCAGCGGGGGCATTGCACCGGGGAGCTGTTTTTT.

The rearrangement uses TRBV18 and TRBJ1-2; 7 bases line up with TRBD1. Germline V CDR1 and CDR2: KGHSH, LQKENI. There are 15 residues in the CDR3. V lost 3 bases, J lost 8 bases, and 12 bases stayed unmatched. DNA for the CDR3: TGTGCCAGCTCACCCGAAAGGGGGCCTAAATGGGGCTACACCTTC. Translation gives CASSPERGPKWGYTF.

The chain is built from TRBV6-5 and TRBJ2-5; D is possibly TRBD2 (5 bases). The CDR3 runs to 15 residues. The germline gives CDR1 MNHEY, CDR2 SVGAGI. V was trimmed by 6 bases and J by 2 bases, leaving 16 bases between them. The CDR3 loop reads CASRLPWTAQETQYF. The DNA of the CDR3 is TGTGCCAGCAGATTACCATGGACTGCTCAAGAGACCCAGTACTTC.

CDR3 residues: CAWSVLGTQYF. CDR3 nucleotides: TGTGCCTGGAGTGTGTTGGGGACCCAGTACTTC. The chain joins TRBV30 to TRBJ2-5; D gene ambiguous. The germline V and J ends were trimmed by 0 bases and 7 bases, with 6 bases remaining between them. The CDR3 totals 11 residues. The germline V gene has CDR1 GTSNPN and CDR2 SVGIG (reference sequence).

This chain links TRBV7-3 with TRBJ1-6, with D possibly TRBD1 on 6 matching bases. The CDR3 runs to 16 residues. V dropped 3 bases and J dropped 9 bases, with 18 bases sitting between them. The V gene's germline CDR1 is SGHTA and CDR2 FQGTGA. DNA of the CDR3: TGTGCCAGCAGCTTCAGAGGGGGGGGCGGGAGTTCACCCCTCCACTTT. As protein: CASSFRGGGGSSPLHF.

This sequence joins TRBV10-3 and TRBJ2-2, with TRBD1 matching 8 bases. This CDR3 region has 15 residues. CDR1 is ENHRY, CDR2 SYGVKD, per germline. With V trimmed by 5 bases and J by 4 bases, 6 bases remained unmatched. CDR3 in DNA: TGTGCCATCAGTCCGGGGCAGGGGGCCACCGGGGAGCTGTTTTTT. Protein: CAISPGQGATGELFF.

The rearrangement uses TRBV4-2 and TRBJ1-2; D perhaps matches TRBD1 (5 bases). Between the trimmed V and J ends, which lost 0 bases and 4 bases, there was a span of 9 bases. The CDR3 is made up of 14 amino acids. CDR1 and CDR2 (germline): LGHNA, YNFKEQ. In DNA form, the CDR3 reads TGTGCCAGCAGCCAAGAAGGGAGGGGCTATGGCTACACCTTC. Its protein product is CASSQEGRGYGYTF.

The CDR3 sequence is CASSLGQRDSPLHF. The CDR3, as DNA: TGTGCCAGCAGCCTGGGACAACGCGATTCACCCCTCCACTTT. J is TRBJ1-6 and V is TRBV5-8, with TRBD1 as a possible D gene (6 bases). Trimming shortened V by 4 bases and J by 8 bases, and 13 bases separated the two germline ends. The CDR3 totals 14 residues. Germline-derived CDR1 and CDR2 are SGHTS and YDEGEE.

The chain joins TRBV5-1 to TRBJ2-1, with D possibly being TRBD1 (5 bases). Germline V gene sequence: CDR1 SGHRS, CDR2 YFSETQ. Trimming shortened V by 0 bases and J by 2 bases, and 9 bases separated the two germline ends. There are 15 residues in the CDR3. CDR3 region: CASSLVAGTYNEQFF. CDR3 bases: TGCGCCAGCAGCTTGGTGGCAGGGACCTACAATGAGCAGTTCTTC. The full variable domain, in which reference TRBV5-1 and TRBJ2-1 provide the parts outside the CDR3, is KAGVTQTPRYLIKTRGQQVTLSCSPISGHRSVSWYQQTPGQGLQFLFEYFSETQRNKGNFPGRFSGRQFSNSRSEMNVSTLELGDSALYLCASSLVAGTYNEQFFGPGTRLTVL.

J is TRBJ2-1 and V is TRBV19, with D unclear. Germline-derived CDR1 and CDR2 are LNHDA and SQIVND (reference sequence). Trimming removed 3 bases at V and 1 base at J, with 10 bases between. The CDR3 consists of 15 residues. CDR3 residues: CASSMSTRSYNEQFF. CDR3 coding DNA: TGTGCCAGTAGTATGTCAACCAGGTCCTACAATGAGCAGTTCTTC.

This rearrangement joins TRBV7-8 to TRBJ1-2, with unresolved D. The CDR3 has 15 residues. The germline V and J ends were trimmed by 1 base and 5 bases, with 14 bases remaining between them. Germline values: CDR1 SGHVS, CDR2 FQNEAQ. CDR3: CASSLVRTPGYGYTF. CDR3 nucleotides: TGTGCCAGCAGCTTAGTAAGGACGCCCGGGTATGGCTACACCTTC.

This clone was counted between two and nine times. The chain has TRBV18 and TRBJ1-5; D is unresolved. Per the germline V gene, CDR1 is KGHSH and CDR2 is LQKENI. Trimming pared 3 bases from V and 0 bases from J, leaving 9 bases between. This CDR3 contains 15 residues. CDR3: CASSPQESSNQPQHF. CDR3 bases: TGTGCCAGCTCACCTCAGGAGAGTAGCAATCAGCCCCAGCATTTT.

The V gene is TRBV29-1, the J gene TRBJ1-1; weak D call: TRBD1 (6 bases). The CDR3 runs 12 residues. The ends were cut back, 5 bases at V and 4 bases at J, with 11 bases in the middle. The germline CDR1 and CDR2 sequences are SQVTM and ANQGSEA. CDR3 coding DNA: TGCAGCGTTATAGGGGGTGGCACTGAAGCTTTCTTT. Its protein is CSVIGGGTEAFF.